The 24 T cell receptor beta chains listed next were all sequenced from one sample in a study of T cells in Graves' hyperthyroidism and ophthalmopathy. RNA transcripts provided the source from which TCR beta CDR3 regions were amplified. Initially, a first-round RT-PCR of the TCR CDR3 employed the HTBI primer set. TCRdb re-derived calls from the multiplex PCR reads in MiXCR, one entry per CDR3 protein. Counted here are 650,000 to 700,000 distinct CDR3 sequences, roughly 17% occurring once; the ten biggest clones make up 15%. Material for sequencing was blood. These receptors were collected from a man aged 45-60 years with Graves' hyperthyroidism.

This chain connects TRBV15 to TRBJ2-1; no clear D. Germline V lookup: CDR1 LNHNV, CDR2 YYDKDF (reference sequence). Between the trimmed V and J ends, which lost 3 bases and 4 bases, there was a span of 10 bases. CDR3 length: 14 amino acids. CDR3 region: CATSRPQVYNEQFF. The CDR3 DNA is TGTGCCACCAGCAGGCCTCAGGTGTACAATGAGCAGTTCTTC. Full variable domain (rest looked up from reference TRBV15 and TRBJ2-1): DAMVIQNPRYQVTQFGKPVTLSCSQTLNHNVMYWYQQKSSQAPKLLFHYYDKDFNNEADTPDNFQSRRPNTSFCFLDIRSPGLGDTAMYLCATSRPQVYNEQFFGPGTRLTVL.

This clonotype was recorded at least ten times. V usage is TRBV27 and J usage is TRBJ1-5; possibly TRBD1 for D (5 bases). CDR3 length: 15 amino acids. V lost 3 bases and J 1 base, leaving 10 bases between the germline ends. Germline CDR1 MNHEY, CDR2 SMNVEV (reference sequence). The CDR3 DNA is TGTGCCAGCAGTTTGGGGGGTTCCAGCAATCAGCCCCAGCATTTT. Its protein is CASSLGGSSNQPQHF.

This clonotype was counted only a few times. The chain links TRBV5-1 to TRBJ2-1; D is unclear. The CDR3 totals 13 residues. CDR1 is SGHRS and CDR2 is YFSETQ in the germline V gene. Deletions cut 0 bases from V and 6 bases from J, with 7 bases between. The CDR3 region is CASSLEGLNEQFF. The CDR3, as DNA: TGCGCCAGCAGCTTGGAAGGGCTCAATGAGCAGTTCTTC.

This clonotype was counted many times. The CDR3 reads CASSYITSGRPTDTQYF. CDR3 DNA: TGTGCCAGCAGTTACATTACTAGCGGGAGGCCCACAGATACGCAGTATTTT. This chain joins TRBV6-2 or TRBV6-3 and TRBJ2-3; TRBD2 aligns across 12 bases. The V gene end was trimmed by 2 bases and the J gene end by 2 bases; junction bases not matched to a gene: 5. The CDR3 length is 17 residues. Germline CDR1 reads MNHEY; CDR2 reads SVGEGT.

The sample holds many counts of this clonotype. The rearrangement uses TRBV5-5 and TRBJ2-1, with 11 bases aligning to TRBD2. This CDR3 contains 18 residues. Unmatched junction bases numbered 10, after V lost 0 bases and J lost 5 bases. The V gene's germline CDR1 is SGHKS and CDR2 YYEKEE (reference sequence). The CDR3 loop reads CASSLAPLAGGPDNEQFF. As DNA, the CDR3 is TGTGCCAGCAGCTTGGCCCCGTTAGCGGGAGGGCCCGACAATGAGCAGTTCTTC.

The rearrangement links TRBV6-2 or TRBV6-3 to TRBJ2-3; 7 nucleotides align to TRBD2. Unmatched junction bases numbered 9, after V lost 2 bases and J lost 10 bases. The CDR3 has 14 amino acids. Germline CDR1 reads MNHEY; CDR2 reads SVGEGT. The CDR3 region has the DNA TGTGCCAGCAGTTACCAGGTAGCGGGTGATTCGCAGTATTTT. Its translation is CASSYQVAGDSQYF.

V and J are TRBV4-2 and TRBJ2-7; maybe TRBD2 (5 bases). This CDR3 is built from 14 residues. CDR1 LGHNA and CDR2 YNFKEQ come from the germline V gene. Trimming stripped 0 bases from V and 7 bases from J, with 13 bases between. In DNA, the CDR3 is TGTGCCAGCAGCCAAGAAGTCCTAGCAGAAGAGCAGTACTTC. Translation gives CASSQEVLAEEQYF.

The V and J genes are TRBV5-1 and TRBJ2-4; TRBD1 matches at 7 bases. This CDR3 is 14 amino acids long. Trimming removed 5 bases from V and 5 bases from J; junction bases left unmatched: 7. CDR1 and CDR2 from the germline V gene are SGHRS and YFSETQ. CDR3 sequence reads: CASSPGTAQNIQYF. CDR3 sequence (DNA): TGCGCCAGCAGTCCCGGGACAGCTCAAAACATTCAGTACTTC.

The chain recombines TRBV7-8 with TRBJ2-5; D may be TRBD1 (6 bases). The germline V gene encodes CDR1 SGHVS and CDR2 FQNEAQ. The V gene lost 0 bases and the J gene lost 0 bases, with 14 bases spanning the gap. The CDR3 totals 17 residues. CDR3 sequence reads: CASSLAGQGKNQETQYF. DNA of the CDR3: TGTGCCAGCAGCTTAGCGGGGCAGGGGAAAAACCAAGAGACCCAGTACTTC.

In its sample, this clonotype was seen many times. The chain's CDR3 is CATRQGTNTGELFF. DNA for the CDR3: TGTGCCACCAGACAGGGAACGAACACCGGGGAGCTGTTTTTT. The chain joins TRBV27 to TRBJ2-2, with 7 bases that match TRBD1. CDR1 is MNHEY, CDR2 SMNVEV, per germline (reference sequence). Trimming at V came to 10 bases and at J to 0 bases, leaving 5 bases not matched to a gene. The CDR3 covers 14 residues.

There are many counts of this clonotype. CDR3 sequence: CSAYYMTSGSDEQYF. The CDR3 nucleotides are TGCAGTGCTTACTACATGACTAGCGGGAGCGACGAGCAGTACTTC. The rearrangement uses TRBV20-1 and TRBJ2-7; 12 bases map to TRBD2. The CDR3 contains 15 residues. CDR1 and CDR2 (germline): DFQATT, SNEGSKA (reference sequence). The junction had 10 bases not matched to a gene; V was cut back by 5 bases and J by 5 bases.

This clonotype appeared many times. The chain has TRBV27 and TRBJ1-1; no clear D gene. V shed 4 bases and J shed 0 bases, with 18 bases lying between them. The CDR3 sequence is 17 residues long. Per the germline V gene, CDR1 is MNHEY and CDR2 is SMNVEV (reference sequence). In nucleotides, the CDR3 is TGTGCCAGCAGTTACGAGCCACCTAGTATAATGAACACTGAAGCTTTCTTT. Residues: CASSYEPPSIMNTEAFF.

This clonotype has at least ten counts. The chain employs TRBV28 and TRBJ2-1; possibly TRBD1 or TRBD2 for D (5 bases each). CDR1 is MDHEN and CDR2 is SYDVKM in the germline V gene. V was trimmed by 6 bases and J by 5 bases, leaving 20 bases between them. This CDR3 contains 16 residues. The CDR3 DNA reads TGTGCCAGCAGCCCACACACTAGAGGGGATAACAATGAGCAGTTCTTC. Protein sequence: CASSPHTRGDNNEQFF.

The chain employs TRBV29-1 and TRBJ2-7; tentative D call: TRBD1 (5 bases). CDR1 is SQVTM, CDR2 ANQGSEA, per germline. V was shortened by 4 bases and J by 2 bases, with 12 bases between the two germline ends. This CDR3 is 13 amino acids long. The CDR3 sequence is CSVGGHHAYEQYF. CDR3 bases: TGCAGCGTTGGCGGACATCACGCCTACGAGCAGTACTTC.

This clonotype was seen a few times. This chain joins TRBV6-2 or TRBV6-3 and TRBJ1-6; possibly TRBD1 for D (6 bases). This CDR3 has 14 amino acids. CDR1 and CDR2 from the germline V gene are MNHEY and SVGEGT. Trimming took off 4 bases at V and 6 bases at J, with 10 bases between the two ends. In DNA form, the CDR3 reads TGTGCCAGCAGTTCTCCGGGGGCTAATTCACCCCTCCACTTT. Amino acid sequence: CASSSPGANSPLHF.

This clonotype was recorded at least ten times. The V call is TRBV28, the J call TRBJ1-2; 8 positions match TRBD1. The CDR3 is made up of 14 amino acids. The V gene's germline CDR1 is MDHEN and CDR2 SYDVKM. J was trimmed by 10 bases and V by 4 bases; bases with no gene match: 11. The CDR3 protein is CASSSQGARVPYTF. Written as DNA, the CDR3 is TGTGCCAGCAGTTCTCAGGGGGCGCGGGTTCCCTACACCTTC.

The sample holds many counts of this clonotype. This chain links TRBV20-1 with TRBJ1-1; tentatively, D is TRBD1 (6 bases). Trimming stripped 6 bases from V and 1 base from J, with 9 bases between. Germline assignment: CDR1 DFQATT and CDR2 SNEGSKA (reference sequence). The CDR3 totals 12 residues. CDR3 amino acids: CSAGDTNTEAFF. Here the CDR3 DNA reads TGCAGTGCCGGGGACACGAACACTGAAGCTTTCTTT.

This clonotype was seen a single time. CDR3 sequence (DNA): TGTGCCAGCAGGGGGGGGTGGAACACTGAAGCTTTCTTT. This translates into CASRGGWNTEAFF. The V and J genes are TRBV5-5 and TRBJ1-1; tentative D call: TRBD1 (5 bases). The CDR3 runs to 13 residues. Between the trimmed V and J ends, which lost 5 bases and 1 base, there was a span of 9 bases. Looked up from germline, CDR1 is SGHKS and CDR2 is YYEKEE (reference sequence).

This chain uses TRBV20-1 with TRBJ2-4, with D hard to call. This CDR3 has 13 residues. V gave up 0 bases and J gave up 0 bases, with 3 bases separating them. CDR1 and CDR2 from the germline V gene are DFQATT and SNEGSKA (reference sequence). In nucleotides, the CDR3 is TGCAGTGCTAGAGAGGGAGCCAAAAACATTCAGTACTTC. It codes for CSAREGAKNIQYF.

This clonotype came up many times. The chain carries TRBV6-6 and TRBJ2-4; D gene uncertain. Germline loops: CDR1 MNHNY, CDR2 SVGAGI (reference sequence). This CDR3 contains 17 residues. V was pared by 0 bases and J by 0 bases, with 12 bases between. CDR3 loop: CASSYSRSGLAKNIQYF. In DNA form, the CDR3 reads TGTGCCAGCAGTTACTCTCGTTCCGGTTTAGCCAAAAACATTCAGTACTTC.

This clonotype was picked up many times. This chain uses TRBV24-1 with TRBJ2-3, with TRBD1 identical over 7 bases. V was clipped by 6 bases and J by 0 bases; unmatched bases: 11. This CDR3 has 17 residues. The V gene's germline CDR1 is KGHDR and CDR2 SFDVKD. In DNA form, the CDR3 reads TGTGCCACCAGTTCGACGACGGGACAGACTAGCACAGATACGCAGTATTTT. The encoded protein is CATSSTTGQTSTDTQYF.

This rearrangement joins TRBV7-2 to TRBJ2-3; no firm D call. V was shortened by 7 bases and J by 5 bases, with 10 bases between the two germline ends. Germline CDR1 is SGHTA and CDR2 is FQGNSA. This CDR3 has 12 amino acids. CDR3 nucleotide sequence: TGTGCCAGCACCCAAACCGGAGATACGCAGTATTTT. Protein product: CASTQTGDTQYF.

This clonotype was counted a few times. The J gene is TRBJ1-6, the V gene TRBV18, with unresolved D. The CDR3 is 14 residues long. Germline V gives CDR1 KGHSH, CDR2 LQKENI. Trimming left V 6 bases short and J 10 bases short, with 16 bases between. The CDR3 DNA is TGTGCCAGCTCGCAGACGGTTGAGGGCTCACCCCTCCACTTT. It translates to CASSQTVEGSPLHF. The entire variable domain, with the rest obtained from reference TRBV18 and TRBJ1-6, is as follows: NAGVMQNPRHLVRRRGQEARLRCSPMKGHSHVYWYRQLPEEGLKFMVYLQKENIIDESGMPKERFSAEFPKEGPSILRIQQVVRGDSAAYFCASSQTVEGSPLHFGNGTRLTVT.

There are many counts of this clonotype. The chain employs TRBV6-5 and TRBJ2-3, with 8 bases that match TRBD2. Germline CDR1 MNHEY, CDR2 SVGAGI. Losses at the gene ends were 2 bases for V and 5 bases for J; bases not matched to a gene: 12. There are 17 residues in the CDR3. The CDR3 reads CASSYTAGGSGGDTQYF. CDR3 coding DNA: TGTGCCAGCAGTTACACCGCGGGGGGTAGCGGTGGAGATACGCAGTATTTT.